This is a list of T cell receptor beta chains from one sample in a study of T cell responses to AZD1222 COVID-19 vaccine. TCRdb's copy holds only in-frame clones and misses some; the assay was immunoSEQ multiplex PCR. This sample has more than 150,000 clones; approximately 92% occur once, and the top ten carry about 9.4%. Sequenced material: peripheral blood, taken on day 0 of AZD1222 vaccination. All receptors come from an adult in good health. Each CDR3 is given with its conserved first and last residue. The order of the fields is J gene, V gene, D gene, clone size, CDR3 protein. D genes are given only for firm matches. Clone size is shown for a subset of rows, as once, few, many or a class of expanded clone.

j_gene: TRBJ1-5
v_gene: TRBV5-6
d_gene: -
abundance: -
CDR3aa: CASSLKVGRNNQPQHF

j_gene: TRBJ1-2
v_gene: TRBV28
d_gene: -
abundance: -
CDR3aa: CASSLVQVRQYTF

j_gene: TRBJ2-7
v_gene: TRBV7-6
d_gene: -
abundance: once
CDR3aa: CASSLGHRGKATYEQYF

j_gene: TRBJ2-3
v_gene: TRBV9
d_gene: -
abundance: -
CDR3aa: CASSSRVSTDTQYF

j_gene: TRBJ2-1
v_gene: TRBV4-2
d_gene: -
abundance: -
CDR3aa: CASSQGRGLGAYNEQFF

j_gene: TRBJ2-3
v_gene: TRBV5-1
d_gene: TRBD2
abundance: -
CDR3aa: CASSLVTSGTDTQYF

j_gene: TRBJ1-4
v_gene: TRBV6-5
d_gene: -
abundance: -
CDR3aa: CASSYGHATNEKLFF

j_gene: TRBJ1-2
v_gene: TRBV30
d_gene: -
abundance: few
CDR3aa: CAWSSQGLYGYTF

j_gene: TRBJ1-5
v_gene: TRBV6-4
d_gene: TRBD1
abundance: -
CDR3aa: CASSDPKTGTNQPQHF

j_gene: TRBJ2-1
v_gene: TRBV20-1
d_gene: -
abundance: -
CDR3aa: CSALYREQFF

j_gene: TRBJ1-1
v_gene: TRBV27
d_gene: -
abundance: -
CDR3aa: CASSVAGSTEAFF

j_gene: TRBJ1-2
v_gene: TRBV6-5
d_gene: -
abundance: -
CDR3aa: CASSGQGQVNYGYTF

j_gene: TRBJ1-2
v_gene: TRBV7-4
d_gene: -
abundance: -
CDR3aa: CASSLDEDRSNYGYTF

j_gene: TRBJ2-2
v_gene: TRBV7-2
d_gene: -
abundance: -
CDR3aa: CASSWIWDGELFF

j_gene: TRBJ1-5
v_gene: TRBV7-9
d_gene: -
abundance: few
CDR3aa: CASSSTTGNQPQHF

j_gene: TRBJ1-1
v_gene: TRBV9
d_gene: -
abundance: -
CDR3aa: CASSFRPREDTEAFF

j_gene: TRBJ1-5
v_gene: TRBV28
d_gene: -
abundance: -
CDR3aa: CASSFMGGYSNQPQHF

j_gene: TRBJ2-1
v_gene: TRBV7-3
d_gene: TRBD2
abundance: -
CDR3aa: CASSTPTSGNEQFF

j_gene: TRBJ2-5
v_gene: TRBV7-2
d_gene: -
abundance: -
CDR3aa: CASTDAGTQYF

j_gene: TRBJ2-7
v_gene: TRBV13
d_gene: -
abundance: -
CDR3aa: CASSLAESSYEQYF

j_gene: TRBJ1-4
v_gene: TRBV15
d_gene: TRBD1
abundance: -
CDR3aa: CATSRAQGAGEKLFF

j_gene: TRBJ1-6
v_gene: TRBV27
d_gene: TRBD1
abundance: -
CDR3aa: CASSLQSTGAFSYNSPLHF

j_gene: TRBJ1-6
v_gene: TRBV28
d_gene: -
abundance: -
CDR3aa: CASSLGTDGGNSPLHF

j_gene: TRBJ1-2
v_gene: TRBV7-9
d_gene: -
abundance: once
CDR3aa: CASSGGPHYGYTF

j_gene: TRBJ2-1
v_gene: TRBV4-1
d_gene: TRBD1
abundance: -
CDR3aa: CASSHRGQGSYNEQFF

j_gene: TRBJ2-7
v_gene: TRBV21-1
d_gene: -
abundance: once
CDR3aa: CASSKGSGRGEQYF

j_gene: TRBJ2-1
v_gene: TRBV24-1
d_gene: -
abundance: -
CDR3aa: CATSSQGGSNEQFF

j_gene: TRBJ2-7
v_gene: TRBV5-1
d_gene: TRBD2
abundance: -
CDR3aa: CASSLGTSGHEQYF

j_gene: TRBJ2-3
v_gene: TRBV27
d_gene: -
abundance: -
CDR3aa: CATSSTDTQYF

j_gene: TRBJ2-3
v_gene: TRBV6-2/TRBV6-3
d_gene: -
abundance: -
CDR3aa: CASSYRAETQYF

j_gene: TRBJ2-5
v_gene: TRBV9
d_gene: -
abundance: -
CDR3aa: CASSEGEGSGAIDTQYF

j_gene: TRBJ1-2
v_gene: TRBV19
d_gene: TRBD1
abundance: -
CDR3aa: CASRAGGYYGYTF

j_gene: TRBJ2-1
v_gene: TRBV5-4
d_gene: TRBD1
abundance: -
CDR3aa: CASSRGQGDYNEQFF

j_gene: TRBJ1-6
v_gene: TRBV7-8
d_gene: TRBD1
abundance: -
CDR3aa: CASSSGQGNNSPLHF

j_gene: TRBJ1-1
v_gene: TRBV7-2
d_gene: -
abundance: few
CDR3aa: CASSLGHNTEAFF

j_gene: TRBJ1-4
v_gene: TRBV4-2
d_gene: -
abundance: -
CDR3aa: CASSQDPAGLNEKLFF

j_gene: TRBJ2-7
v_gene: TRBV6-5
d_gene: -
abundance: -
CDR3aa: CASSLGPEALEQYF

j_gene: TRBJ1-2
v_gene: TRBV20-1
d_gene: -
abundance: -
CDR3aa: CSAKTYTF

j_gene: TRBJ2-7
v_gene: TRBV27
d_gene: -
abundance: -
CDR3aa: CASSSGDSYEQYF

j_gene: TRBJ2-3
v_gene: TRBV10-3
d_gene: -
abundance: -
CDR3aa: CAISESGSTDTQYF

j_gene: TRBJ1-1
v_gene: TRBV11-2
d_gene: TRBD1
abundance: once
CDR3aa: CASSLGGTAEAFF

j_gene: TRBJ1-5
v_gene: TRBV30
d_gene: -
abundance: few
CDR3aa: CAWSSRTQNQPQHF

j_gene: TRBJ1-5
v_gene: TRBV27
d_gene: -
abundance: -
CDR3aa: CASSFQGNQPQHF

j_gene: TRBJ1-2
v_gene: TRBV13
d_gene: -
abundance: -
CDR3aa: CASSPLQGVYGYTF

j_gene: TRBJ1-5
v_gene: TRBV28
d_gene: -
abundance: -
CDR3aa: CATSGAESQPQHF